This TCR beta chain was retrieved from a study of control samples from healthy donors and cancer patients. The CDR3 totals 11 residues. The germline gives CDR1 SNHLY, CDR2 FYNNEI. Between the trimmed V and J ends, which lost 8 bases and 11 bases, there was a span of 10 bases. Measured with immunoSEQ multiplex PCR; TCRdb has only the in-frame clones, and not every one. Counted here are 100,000 or so clones, roughly 80% occurring once; the ten biggest clones make up approximately 13%. The specimen was blood. The chain recombines TRBV2 with TRBJ1-6; D uncertain. This receptor was obtained from a woman between 50 and 59 years old in good health. This CDR3 is CASSRTPPLHF. The DNA for the CDR3 is TGTGCCAGCTCGAGGACGCCACCCCTCCACTTT. Supplemented by reference TRBV2 and TRBJ1-6, the full variable domain reads EPEVTQTPSHQVTQMGQEVILRCVPISNHLYFYWYRQILGQKVEFLVSFYNNEISEKSEIFDDQFSVERPDGSNFTLKIRSTKLEDSAMYFCASSRTPPLHFGNGTRLTVT.